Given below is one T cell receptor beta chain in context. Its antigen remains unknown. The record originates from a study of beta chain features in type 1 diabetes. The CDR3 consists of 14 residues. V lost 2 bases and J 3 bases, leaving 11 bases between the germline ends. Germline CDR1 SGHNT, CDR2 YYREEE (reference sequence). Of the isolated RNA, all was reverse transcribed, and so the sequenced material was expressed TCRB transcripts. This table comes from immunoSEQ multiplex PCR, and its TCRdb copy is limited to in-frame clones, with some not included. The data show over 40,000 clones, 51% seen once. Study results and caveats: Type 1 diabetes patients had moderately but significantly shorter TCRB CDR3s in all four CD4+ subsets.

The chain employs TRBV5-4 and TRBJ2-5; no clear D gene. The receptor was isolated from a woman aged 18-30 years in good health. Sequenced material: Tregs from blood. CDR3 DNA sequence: TGTGCCAGCAGCTTCAAACAGTTAAAAGAGACCCAGTACTTC. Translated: CASSFKQLKETQYF.